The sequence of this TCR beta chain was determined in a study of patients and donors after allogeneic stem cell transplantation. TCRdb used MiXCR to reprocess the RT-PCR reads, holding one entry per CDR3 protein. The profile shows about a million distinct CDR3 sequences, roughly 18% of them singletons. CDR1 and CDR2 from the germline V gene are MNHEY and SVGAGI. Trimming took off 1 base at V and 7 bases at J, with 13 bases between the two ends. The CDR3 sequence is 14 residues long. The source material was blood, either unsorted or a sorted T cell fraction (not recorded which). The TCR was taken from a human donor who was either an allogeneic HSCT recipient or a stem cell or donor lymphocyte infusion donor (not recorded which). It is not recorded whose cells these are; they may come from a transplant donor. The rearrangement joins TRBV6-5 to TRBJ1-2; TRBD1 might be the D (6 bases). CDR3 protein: CASSYLDRGVGYTF. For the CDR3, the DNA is TGTGCCAGCAGTTACTTGGACAGAGGGGTTGGCTACACCTTC.